This passage covers 32 T cell receptor beta chains from one sample sequenced in a study of identifying expanded T cells in peripheral blood. Profiled with immunoSEQ multiplex PCR; TCRdb holds only in-frame clones, not every one. The sample yields 50,000 or so clones, roughly nine tenths seen once. Sequenced material: blood. The receptors shown here come from a person aged 18 to 69 in good health.

This CDR3 is CASSMTGLDTGELFF. CDR3 nucleotides: TGTGCCAGTAGTATGACGGGACTGGACACCGGGGAGCTGTTTTTT. The V and J genes are TRBV19 and TRBJ2-2; a possible D gene is TRBD2 (6 bases). V lost 3 bases and J lost 3, with 11 bases in between. The CDR3 sequence is 15 residues long. CDR1 and CDR2 from the germline V gene are LNHDA and SQIVND (reference sequence). Drawing the rest from reference TRBV19 and TRBJ2-2, the complete variable domain is DGGITQSPKYLFRKEGQNVTLSCEQNLNHDAMYWYRQDPGQGLRLIYYSQIVNDFQKGDIAEGYSVSREKKESFPLTVTSAQKNPTAFYLCASSMTGLDTGELFFGEGSRLTVL.

This rearrangement joins TRBV28 to TRBJ2-7, with 7 bases fitting TRBD1. Germline trimming cut 6 bases from V and 3 bases from J; bases unmatched to any gene: 2. The CDR3 totals 12 residues. Per the germline V gene, CDR1 is MDHEN and CDR2 is SYDVKM. The CDR3 is CASSGDSYEQYF. The CDR3 DNA sequence: TGTGCCAGCAGCGGGGACAGCTACGAGCAGTACTTC.

As concerns this clone: The junction departs from the called germline gene at one end, perhaps through a read error. The chain carries TRBV30 and TRBJ1-1; 7 bases agree with TRBD1. This CDR3 region has 12 residues. CDR1 is GTSNPN and CDR2 is SVGIG in the germline V gene (reference sequence). The CDR3 region is CAWRRTGGPGRF. CDR3 DNA: TGTGCCTGGAGGAGGACAGGAGGCCCTGGCCGGTTT.

The V gene is TRBV4-2, the J gene TRBJ2-7, with TRBD2 matching 8 bases. V shed 5 bases, J shed 2 bases, and the junction held 8 bases outside the gene matches. This CDR3 has 15 residues. Looked up from germline, CDR1 is LGHNA and CDR2 is YNFKEQ. The CDR3 loop is CASSFPGLGTYEQYF. The CDR3, as DNA: TGTGCCAGCAGCTTTCCGGGACTAGGAACCTACGAGCAGTACTTC.

The rearrangement uses TRBV18 and TRBJ1-2, with D perhaps TRBD1 (6 bases). This CDR3 region has 17 residues. Germline CDR1 is KGHSH and CDR2 is LQKENI. With 5 bases removed from V and 7 bases from J, the gap between germline ends came to 26 bases. For the CDR3, the DNA is TGTGCCAGCTCAGGATTCACAGGGACACTTGGAGGGTCTGGCTACACCTTC. It is translated as CASSGFTGTLGGSGYTF.

This clone was counted a single time. The V and J genes are TRBV9 and TRBJ2-7, with TRBD1 matching 8 bases. Germline CDR1 and CDR2: SGDLS and YYNGEE. The CDR3 has 16 residues. Trimming at V came to 0 bases and at J to 3 bases, leaving 8 bases not matched to a gene. The DNA for the CDR3 is TGTGCCAGCAGCGTAGGGCCGGGGACAGGCAACTACGAGCAGTACTTC. It specifies CASSVGPGTGNYEQYF.

V gene TRBV7-8 combines with J gene TRBJ1-2; D is ambiguous. V lost 5 bases and J lost 0, with 13 bases in between. Germline CDR1 SGHVS, CDR2 FQNEAQ. The CDR3 totals 15 residues. The CDR3 protein is CASSPTGNSNYGYTF. CDR3 DNA: TGTGCCAGCAGCCCGACGGGGAATTCTAACTATGGCTACACCTTC.

The chain uses TRBV29-1 and TRBJ1-2, with TRBD1 identical over 12 bases. Trimming at V came to 7 bases and at J to 3 bases, leaving 6 bases not matched to a gene. The CDR3 contains 14 residues. CDR1 and CDR2 from the germline V gene are SQVTM and ANQGSEA. The CDR3 spells CSAGTGGVDYGYTF. Here the CDR3 DNA reads TGCAGCGCCGGGACAGGGGGCGTCGACTATGGCTACACCTTC.

The rearrangement links TRBV9 to TRBJ1-4; tentative D call: TRBD1 (6 bases). Germline V gene data show CDR1 as SGDLS and CDR2 as YYNGEE. This CDR3 has 16 amino acids. With 0 bases removed from V and 4 bases from J, the gap between germline ends came to 13 bases. The CDR3: CASSVDPGAGNEKLFF. The CDR3 region has the DNA TGTGCCAGCAGCGTAGATCCGGGGGCTGGTAATGAAAAACTGTTTTTT.

The chain is built from TRBV19 and TRBJ1-2; D is perhaps TRBD1 (5 bases). V lost 7 bases, J lost 3 bases, and 18 bases lay in between. This CDR3 comprises 15 residues. Per the germline V gene, CDR1 is LNHDA and CDR2 is SQIVND (reference sequence). The CDR3 spells CASTPLGEAHYGYTF. The CDR3 coding sequence is TGTGCCAGTACCCCCTTGGGGGAGGCGCACTATGGCTACACCTTC.

The V and J genes are TRBV25-1 and TRBJ2-5, with D tentatively TRBD2 (6 bases). The germline V gene encodes CDR1 MGHDK and CDR2 SYGVNS. V gave up 4 bases and J gave up 2 bases, with 8 bases separating them. The CDR3 has 13 residues. CDR3 region: CASSAAGQETQYF. The CDR3 DNA reads TGTGCCAGCAGTGCGGCGGGGCAAGAGACCCAGTACTTC.

The chain is built from TRBV5-5 and TRBJ1-2; 9 bases align to TRBD1. The CDR3 is 16 residues long. Germline trimming cut 0 bases from V and 5 bases from J; bases unmatched to any gene: 8. Germline V CDR1 and CDR2: SGHKS, YYEKEE (reference sequence). The CDR3: CASSLAPDRGTYGYTF. The CDR3 bases are TGTGCCAGCAGCTTGGCCCCGGACAGGGGCACTTATGGCTACACCTTC.

The chain carries TRBV4-3 and TRBJ2-1; weak D call: TRBD2 (6 bases). The CDR3 loop spans 14 amino acids. The germline V gene encodes CDR1 LGHNA and CDR2 YSLEER. Trimming removed 0 bases from V and 6 bases from J, with 9 bases in between. The CDR3 DNA is TGCGCCAGCAGCCAAGATACTAGCCGCAATGAGCAGTTCTTC. Translated, it gives CASSQDTSRNEQFF.

This sequence joins TRBV12-2 and TRBJ1-2. TRBV12-2 is annotated as a pseudogene. This CDR3 is 13 amino acids long. The CDR3 protein is CASRFKGFGGYTF. CDR3 coding DNA: TGTGCAAGTCGCTTCAAAGGGTTTGGGGGCTACACCTTC.

This rearrangement joins TRBV9 to TRBJ2-6; no clear D gene. This CDR3 is 15 amino acids long. Germline-derived CDR1 and CDR2 are SGDLS and YYNGEE. V gave up 0 bases and J gave up 2 bases, with 6 bases separating them. Here the CDR3 DNA reads TGTGCCAGCAGCGTAGGAATTACTGGGGCCAACGTCCTGACTTTC. Translating gives CASSVGITGANVLTF.

This clone came up once. This sample also contains other DNA sequences that code for the same CDR3. The rearrangement joins TRBV6-6 to TRBJ2-3, with D tentatively TRBD2 (6 bases). V gave up 2 bases and J gave up 3 bases, with 6 bases separating them. The germline V gene encodes CDR1 MNHNY and CDR2 SVGAGI (reference sequence). The CDR3 loop spans 13 amino acids. The CDR3 DNA reads as TGTGCCAGCAGTTACGGGGGGACAGATACGCAGTATTTT. Encoded protein: CASSYGGTDTQYF.

This clone was seen just once. This chain joins TRBV5-4 and TRBJ2-5; 13 nucleotides align to TRBD2. The V segment lost 0 bases and the J segment 0 bases; nucleotides outside the gene matches: 5. Germline CDR1 and CDR2: SGHNT and YYREEE (reference sequence). This CDR3 comprises 18 residues. In DNA, the CDR3 is TGTGCCAGCAGCTTGGAGGTACTAGCGGGAGGGTACCAAGAGACCCAGTACTTC. Protein: CASSLEVLAGGYQETQYF.

Comments on this clone: The identical CDR3 is also encoded by other nucleotide sequences in the sample. The chain uses TRBV19 and TRBJ2-1; the match to TRBD2 covers 7 bases. CDR1 is LNHDA and CDR2 is SQIVND in the germline V gene (reference sequence). V shed 4 bases, J shed 1 base, and the junction held 4 bases outside the gene matches. This CDR3 is 15 amino acids long. CDR3 protein: CASSTPGLSYNEQFF. The CDR3 bases are TGTGCCAGTAGTACACCGGGACTATCCTACAATGAGCAGTTCTTC.

The chain employs TRBV10-3 and TRBJ1-1; D gene unclear. CDR3 length equals 14 residues. Germline V gene lookup returns CDR1 ENHRY and CDR2 SYGVKD. V lost 4 bases and J 6 bases, leaving 15 bases between the germline ends. The CDR3 bases are TGTGCCATCAGTGGCGAGGTCGTTACGGCTGAAGCTTTCTTT. It encodes CAISGEVVTAEAFF.

This rearrangement joins TRBV4-1 to TRBJ1-2; 7 bases match TRBD1. Trimming at V came to 1 base and at J to 4 bases, leaving 6 bases not matched to a gene. The CDR3 contains 15 residues. The germline CDR1 and CDR2 sequences are MGHRA and YSYEKL. CDR3 residues: CASSQGDRGGYGYTF. Here the CDR3 DNA reads TGCGCCAGCAGCCAAGGGGACAGAGGAGGCTATGGCTACACCTTC.

The gene calls are TRBV5-6 and TRBJ2-7, with D uncertain. Germline V CDR1 and CDR2: SGHDT, YYEEEE. Trimming took off 0 bases at V and 9 bases at J, with 10 bases between the two ends. The CDR3 has 12 amino acids. CDR3 sequence: CASSLALSGQYF. CDR3 nucleotide sequence: TGTGCCAGCAGCTTGGCCCTCTCCGGGCAGTACTTC.

This clone was picked up one time. The chain combines TRBV29-1 with TRBJ1-5; D is undetermined. CDR1 is SQVTM and CDR2 is ANQGSEA in the germline V gene. Trimming left V 3 bases short and J 9 bases short, with 12 bases between. The CDR3 contains 12 residues. The CDR3 reads CSVDQAFRPQHF. DNA of the CDR3: TGCAGCGTTGATCAGGCATTTCGGCCCCAGCATTTT.

The V and J genes are TRBV28 and TRBJ1-2; no firm D call. CDR1 is MDHEN, CDR2 SYDVKM, per germline. The CDR3 sequence is 13 residues long. Trimming removed 10 bases at V and 8 bases at J, with 20 bases between. The chain's CDR3 is CATSLRGSTGYTF. CDR3 bases: TGTGCCACCTCATTACGAGGGTCAACAGGCTACACCTTC.

The V call is TRBV7-2, the J call TRBJ2-7; 7 bases line up with TRBD2. The CDR3 sequence is 13 residues long. V lost 6 bases to trimming and J lost 1 base; unmatched junction nucleotides: 3. The germline gives CDR1 SGHTA, CDR2 FQGNSA. CDR3 bases: TGTGCCAGCAGTTCTAGCGGTTCCTACGAGCAGTACTTC. It specifies CASSSSGSYEQYF. Drawing the rest from reference TRBV7-2 and TRBJ2-7, the complete variable domain is GAGVSQSPSNKVTEKGKDVELRCDPISGHTALYWYRQSLGQGLEFLIYFQGNSAPDKSGLPSDRFSAERTGGSVSTLTIQRTQQEDSAVYLCASSSSGSYEQYFGPGTRLTVT.

The chain recombines TRBV5-6 with TRBJ1-4, with a weak D call TRBD1 (5 bases). The CDR3 loop spans 13 amino acids. Germline V gene sequence: CDR1 SGHDT, CDR2 YYEEEE. V lost 2 bases to trimming and J lost 7 bases, with 9 bases between them. CDR3 loop: CASSLGVGEKLFF. The CDR3 nucleotides are TGTGCCAGCAGCTTAGGGGTGGGTGAAAAACTGTTTTTT.

V gene TRBV6-1 combines with J gene TRBJ1-1, with 8 bases aligning to TRBD1. The germline gives CDR1 MNHNS, CDR2 SASEGT. This CDR3 spans 12 amino acids. V gave up 6 bases and J gave up 8 bases; unmatched junction bases: 5. In nucleotides, the CDR3 is TGTGCCAGCAGCGATGGACAGGGAGAAGCTTTCTTT. Protein: CASSDGQGEAFF.

The rearrangement joins TRBV11-1 to TRBJ2-7; D possibly uses TRBD1 or TRBD2 (5 bases each). The germline V gene encodes CDR1 SGHAT and CDR2 FQDESV (reference sequence). V lost 3 bases and J lost 0, with 9 bases in between. This CDR3 is 14 amino acids long. The CDR3 region is CASSFRDGSYEQYF. DNA for the CDR3: TGTGCCAGCAGCTTCCGGGACGGCTCCTACGAGCAGTACTTC.

The CDR3 coding sequence is TGTGCCAGCAGAAGAGGTAGGGAAACTGAAGCTTTCTTT. Protein: CASRRGRETEAFF. This chain joins TRBV28 and TRBJ1-1; D unclear. Trimming took off 6 bases at V and 5 bases at J, with 13 bases between the two ends. This CDR3 has 13 residues. The germline CDR1 and CDR2 sequences are MDHEN and SYDVKM.

This rearrangement joins TRBV28 to TRBJ1-6; TRBD1 aligns across 7 bases. The CDR3 runs 14 residues. The trim removed 0 bases at V and 9 bases at J, leaving 2 bases unmatched. Germline loops: CDR1 MDHEN, CDR2 SYDVKM. The CDR3 here is CASSLWQGGSPLHF. CDR3 nucleotides: TGTGCCAGCAGTTTATGGCAGGGGGGTTCACCCCTCCACTTT.

This chain joins TRBV5-6 and TRBJ2-7; a possible D gene is TRBD1 (6 bases). V lost 1 base and J 0 bases, leaving 11 bases between the germline ends. The CDR3 is 15 residues long. CDR1 and CDR2 from the germline V gene are SGHDT and YYEEEE. The CDR3 here is CASSLLGHNSYEQYF. The DNA of the CDR3 is TGTGCCAGCAGCTTGTTGGGACACAACTCCTACGAGCAGTACTTC.

CDR3 amino acids: CASSPPGQGIAGGTEAFF. CDR3 coding DNA: TGTGCCAGCAGTCCTCCGGGACAGGGAATCGCGGGTGGCACTGAAGCTTTCTTT. The chain joins TRBV28 to TRBJ1-1, with 9 bases matching TRBD1. This CDR3 is built from 18 residues. Germline assignment: CDR1 MDHEN and CDR2 SYDVKM. With 5 bases clipped from V and 4 bases from J, the junction kept 17 bases outside the gene matches.

The chain recombines TRBV11-1 with TRBJ2-1; TRBD2 aligns across 8 bases. CDR1 is SGHAT and CDR2 is FQDESV in the germline V gene (reference sequence). The CDR3 runs 15 residues. J was trimmed by 3 bases and V by 3 bases; bases with no gene match: 4. CDR3: CASSFTSGLYNEQFF. CDR3 in DNA: TGTGCCAGCAGCTTTACTAGCGGACTCTACAATGAGCAGTTCTTC.